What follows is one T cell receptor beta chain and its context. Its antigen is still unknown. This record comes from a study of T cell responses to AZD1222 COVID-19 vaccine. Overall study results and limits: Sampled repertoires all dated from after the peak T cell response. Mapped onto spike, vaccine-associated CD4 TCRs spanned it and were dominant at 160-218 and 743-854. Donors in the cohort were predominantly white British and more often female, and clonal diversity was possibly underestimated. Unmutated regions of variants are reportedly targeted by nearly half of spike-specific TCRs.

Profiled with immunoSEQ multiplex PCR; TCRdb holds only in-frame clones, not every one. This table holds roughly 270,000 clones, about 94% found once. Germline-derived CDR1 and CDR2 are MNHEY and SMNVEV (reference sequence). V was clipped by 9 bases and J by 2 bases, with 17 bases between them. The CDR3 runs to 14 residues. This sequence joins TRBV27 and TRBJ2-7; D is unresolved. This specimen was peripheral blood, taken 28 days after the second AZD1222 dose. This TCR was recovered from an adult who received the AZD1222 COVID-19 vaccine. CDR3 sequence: CARQHTSRPYEQYF. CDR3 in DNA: TGTGCCAGACAACACACCTCCCGACCCTACGAGCAGTACTTC.